This entry concerns a single TCR beta chain. This entry belongs to a study of blood T cell repertoires in COVID-19. Across the study: There were acute and convalescent COVID-19 samples, and they came from the United States, Italy and Spain. PBMCs, B-cell-depleted T cells, or T cells were the source of the cDNA or gDNA that made up the material.

In the study's own analysis: Reference gene primers were amplified, and this amplification served to estimate nucleated cell counts. Sequencing was performed with immunoSEQ multiplex PCR; in TCRdb, only in-frame clones are kept and a portion is missing. That table furnishes V, J and clone size, whereas the DNA furnished D and trimming. The sample contains under 85,000 clones, approximately 91% of which appear only once. The receptor's source is a man between 65 and 85 years old with active or convalescent COVID-19. The sequenced sample was peripheral blood.

DNA for the CDR3: TGCGCCAGCAACAAGTCCCATAGCAATCAGCCCCAGCATTTT. It translates to CASNKSHSNQPQHF. The V and J genes are TRBV5-1 and TRBJ1-5, with D hard to call. Germline V CDR1 and CDR2: SGHRS, YFSETQ. Trimming left V 6 bases short and J 0 bases short, with 10 bases between. The CDR3 is 14 residues long.